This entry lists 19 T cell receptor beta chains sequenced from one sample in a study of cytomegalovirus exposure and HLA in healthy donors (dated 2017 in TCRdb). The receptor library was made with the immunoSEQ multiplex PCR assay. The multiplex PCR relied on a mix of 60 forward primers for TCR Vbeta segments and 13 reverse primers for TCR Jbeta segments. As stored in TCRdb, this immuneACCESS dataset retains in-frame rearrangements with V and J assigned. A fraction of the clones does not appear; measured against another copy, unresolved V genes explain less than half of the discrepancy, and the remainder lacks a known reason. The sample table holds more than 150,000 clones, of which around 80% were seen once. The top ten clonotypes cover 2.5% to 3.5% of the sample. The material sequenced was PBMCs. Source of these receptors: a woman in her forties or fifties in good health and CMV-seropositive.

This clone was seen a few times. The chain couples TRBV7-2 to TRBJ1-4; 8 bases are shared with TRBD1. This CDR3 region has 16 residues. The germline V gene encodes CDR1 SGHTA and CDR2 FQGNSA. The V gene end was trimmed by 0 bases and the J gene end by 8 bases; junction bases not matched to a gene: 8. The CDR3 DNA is TGTGCCAGCAGCTTAGCAGGACAGGGCGGGCAGGAAAAACTGTTTTTT. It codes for CASSLAGQGGQEKLFF.

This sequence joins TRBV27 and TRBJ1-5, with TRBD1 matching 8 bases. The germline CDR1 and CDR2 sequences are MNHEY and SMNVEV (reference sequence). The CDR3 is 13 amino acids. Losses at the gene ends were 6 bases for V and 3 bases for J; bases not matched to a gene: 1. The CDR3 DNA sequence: TGTGCCAGCAGGGGACAGGACAATCAGCCCCAGCATTTT. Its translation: CASRGQDNQPQHF.

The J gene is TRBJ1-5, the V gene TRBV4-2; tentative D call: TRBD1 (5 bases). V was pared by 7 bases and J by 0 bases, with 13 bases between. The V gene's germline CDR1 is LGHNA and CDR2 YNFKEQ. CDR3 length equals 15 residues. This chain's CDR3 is CASTREHNSNQPQHF. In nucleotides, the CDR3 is TGTGCCAGCACCAGGGAACACAATAGCAATCAGCCCCAGCATTTT.

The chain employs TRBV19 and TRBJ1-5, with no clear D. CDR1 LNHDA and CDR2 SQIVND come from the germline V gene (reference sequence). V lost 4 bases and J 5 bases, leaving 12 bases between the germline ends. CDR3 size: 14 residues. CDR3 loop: CASSTNREDQPQHF. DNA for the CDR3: TGTGCCAGTAGTACAAACAGAGAAGATCAGCCCCAGCATTTT.

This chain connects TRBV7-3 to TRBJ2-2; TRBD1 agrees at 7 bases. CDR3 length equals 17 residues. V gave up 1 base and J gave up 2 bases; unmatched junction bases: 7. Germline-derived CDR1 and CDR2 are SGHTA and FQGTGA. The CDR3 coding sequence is TGTGCCAGCAGCTTAAACCCCCCAGGGGGAAACACCGGGGAGCTGTTTTTT. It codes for CASSLNPPGGNTGELFF.

The DNA of the CDR3 is TGTGCCAGCAGCGAGGGGGACAGCCGCTCCTATAATTCACCCCTCCACTTT. Translation gives CASSEGDSRSYNSPLHF. The chain carries TRBV2 and TRBJ1-6; 7 nucleotides align to TRBD1. V was pared by 6 bases and J by 0 bases, with 8 bases of the junction left unmatched. Germline CDR1 SNHLY, CDR2 FYNNEI. The CDR3 has 17 amino acids.

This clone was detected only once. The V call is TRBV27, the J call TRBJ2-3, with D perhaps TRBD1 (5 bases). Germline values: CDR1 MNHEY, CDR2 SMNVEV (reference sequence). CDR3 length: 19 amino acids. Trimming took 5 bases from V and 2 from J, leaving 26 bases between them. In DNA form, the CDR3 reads TGTGCCAGCAGTCCCCTGGGGCAACCCCTCCTCTTATACACAGATACGCAGTATTTT. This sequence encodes CASSPLGQPLLLYTDTQYF.

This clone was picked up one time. DNA for the CDR3: TGTGCCAGCAGTTTAAGGGTTGGGAGGGGGTTTCAGCCCCAGCATTTT. The encoded protein is CASSLRVGRGFQPQHF. The chain recombines TRBV28 with TRBJ1-5; tentatively, D is TRBD1 (6 bases). The V end lost 2 bases, the J end lost 6 bases, and 17 bases lay between the germline ends. Germline CDR1 reads MDHEN; CDR2 reads SYDVKM. The CDR3 contains 16 residues.

The CDR3 DNA sequence: TGTGCCAGCAGGCCCGGGACTAGCGGATACAATGAGCAGTTCTTC. Its protein product is CASRPGTSGYNEQFF. V and J are TRBV11-3 and TRBJ2-1; 11 bases agree with TRBD2. The CDR3 contains 15 residues. V lost 6 bases to trimming and J lost 4 bases; unmatched junction nucleotides: 5. Germline CDR1 reads SGHNT; CDR2 reads YENEEA.

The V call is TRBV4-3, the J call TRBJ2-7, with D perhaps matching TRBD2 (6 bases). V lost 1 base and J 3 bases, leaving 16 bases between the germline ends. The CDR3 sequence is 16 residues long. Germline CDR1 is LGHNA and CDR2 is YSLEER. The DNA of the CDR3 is TGCGCCAGCAGCCAAGTGGGGGACGGGGGAATCTACGAGCAGTACTTC. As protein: CASSQVGDGGIYEQYF.

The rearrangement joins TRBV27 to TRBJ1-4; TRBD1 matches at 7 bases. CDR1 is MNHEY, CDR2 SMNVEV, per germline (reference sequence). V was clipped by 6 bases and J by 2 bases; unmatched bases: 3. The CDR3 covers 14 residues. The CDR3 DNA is TGTGCCAGCAGGCTAGGGGGCACTAATGAAAAACTGTTTTTT. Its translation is CASRLGGTNEKLFF.

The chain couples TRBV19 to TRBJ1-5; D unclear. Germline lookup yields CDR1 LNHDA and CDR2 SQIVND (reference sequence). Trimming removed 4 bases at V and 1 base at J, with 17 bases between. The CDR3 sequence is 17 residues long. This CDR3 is CASSTPVGDMSNQPQHF. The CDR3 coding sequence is TGTGCCAGTAGTACCCCGGTCGGGGATATGAGCAATCAGCCCCAGCATTTT.

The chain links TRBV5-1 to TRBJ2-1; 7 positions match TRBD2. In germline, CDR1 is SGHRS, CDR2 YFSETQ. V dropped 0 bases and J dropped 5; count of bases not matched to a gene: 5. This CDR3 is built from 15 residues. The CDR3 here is CASSLAGLTNNEQFF. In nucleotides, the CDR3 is TGCGCCAGCAGCTTGGCGGGACTAACCAACAATGAGCAGTTCTTC.

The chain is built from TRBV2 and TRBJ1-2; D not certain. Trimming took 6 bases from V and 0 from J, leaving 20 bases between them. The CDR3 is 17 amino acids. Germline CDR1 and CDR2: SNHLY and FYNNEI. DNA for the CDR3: TGTGCCAGCAGCCCCTATGGCAGACAAGCTTCTAACTATGGCTACACCTTC. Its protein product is CASSPYGRQASNYGYTF.

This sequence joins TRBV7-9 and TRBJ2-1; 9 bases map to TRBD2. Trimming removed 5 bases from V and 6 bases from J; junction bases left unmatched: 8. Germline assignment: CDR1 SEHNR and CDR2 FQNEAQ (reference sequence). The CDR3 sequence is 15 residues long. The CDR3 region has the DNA TGTGCCAGCAGCCCCCATAGCGGGGGTATCAATGAGCAGTTCTTC. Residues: CASSPHSGGINEQFF. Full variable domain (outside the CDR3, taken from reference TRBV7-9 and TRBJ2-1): DTGVSQNPRHKITKRGQNVTFRCDPISEHNRLYWYRQTLGQGPEFLTYFQNEAQLEKSRLLSDRFSAERPKGSFSTLEIQRTEQGDSAMYLCASSPHSGGINEQFFGPGTRLTVL.

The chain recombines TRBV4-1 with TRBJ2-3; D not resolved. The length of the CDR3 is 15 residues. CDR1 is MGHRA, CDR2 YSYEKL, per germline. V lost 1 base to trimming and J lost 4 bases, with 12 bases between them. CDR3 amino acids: CASSQGSSYPDTQYF. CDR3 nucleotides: TGCGCCAGCAGCCAAGGGAGCAGTTACCCAGATACGCAGTATTTT.

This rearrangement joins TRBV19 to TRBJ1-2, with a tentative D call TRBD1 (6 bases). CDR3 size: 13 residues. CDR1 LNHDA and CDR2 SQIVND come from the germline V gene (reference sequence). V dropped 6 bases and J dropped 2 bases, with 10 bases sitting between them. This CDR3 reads CASSRTANYGYTF. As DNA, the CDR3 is TGTGCCAGTAGCCGGACAGCAAACTATGGCTACACCTTC.

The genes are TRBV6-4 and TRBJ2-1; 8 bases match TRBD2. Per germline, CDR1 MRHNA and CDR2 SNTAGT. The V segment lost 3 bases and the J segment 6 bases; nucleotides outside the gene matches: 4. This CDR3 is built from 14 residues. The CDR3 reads CASSEGLDFNEQFF. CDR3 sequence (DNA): TGTGCCAGCAGTGAGGGACTAGATTTCAATGAGCAGTTCTTC.

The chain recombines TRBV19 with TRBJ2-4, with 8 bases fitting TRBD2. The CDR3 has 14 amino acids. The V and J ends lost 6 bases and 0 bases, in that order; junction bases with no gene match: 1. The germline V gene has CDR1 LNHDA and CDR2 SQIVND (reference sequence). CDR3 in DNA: TGTGCCAGTAGCAGCGGGGGAGCCAAAAACATTCAGTACTTC. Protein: CASSSGGAKNIQYF.